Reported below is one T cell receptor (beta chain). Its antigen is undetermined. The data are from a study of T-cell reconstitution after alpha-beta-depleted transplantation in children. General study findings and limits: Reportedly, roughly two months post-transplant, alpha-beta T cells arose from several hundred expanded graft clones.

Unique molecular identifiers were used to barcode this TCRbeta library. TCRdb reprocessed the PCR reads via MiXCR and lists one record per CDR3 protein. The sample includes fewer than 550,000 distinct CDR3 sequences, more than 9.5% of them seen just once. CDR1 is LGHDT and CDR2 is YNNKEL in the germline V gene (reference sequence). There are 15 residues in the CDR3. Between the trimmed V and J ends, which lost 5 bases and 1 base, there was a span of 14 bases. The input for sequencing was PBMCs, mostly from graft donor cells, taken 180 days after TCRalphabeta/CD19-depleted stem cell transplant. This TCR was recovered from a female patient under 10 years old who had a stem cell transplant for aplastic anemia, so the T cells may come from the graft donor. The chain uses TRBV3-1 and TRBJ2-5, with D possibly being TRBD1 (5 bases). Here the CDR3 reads CASSKRQIPQETQYF. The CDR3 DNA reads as TGTGCCAGCAGCAAACGACAGATACCCCAAGAGACCCAGTACTTC.